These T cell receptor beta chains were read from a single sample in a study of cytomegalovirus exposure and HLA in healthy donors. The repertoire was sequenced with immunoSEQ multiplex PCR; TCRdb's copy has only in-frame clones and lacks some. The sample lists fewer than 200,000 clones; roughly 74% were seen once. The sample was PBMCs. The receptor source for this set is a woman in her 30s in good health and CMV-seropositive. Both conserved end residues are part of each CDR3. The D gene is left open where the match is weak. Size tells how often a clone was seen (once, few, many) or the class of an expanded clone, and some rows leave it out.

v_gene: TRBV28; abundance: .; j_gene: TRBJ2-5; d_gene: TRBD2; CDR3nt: TGTGCCAGCAGTCAACTAGCGGGAGTGAAGAAGACCCAGTACTTC; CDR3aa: CASSQLAGVKKTQYF
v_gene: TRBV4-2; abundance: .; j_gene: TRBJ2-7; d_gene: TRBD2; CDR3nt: TGTGCCAGCAGCCATAGTCTAGCGGGTTCCGGAGAGCAGTACTTC; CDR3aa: CASSHSLAGSGEQYF
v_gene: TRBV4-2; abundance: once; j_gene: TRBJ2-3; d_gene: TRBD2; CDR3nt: TGTGCCAGCAGCCAAGTTAGCGGGACCGATACGCAGTATTTT; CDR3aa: CASSQVSGTDTQYF
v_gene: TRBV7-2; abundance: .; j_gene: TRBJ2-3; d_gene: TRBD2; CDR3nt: TGTGCCAGCAGCCCCCTGGGAGGGAAGGCGCAGTATTTT; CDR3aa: CASSPLGGKAQYF
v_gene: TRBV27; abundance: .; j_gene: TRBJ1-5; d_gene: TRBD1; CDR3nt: TGTGCCAGCAAAGGGACAGGGGGCAATCAGCCCCAGCATTTT; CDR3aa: CASKGTGGNQPQHF
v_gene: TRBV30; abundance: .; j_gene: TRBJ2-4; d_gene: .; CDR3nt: TGTGCCTGGACCCTGGGGGGGGCGGTAAACATTCAGTACTTC; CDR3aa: CAWTLGGAVNIQYF
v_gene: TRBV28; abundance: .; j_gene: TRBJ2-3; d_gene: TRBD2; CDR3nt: TGTGCCAGCAGTCCCAGCGGGAGTGTTGGAGATACGCAGTATTTT; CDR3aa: CASSPSGSVGDTQYF
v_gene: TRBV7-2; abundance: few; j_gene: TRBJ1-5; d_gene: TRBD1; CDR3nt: TGTGCCAGCAGCTTAGAGGGGGCAGGTAGACAGCCCCAGCATTTT; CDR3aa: CASSLEGAGRQPQHF
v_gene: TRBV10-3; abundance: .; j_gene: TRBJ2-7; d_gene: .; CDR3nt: TGTGCCATCAGTGAGTTCAGGGTAAGAGGAGACGAGCAGTACTTC; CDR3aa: CAISEFRVRGDEQYF
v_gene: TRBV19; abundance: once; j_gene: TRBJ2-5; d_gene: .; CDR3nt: TGTGCCAGTAGGTTGGCAGGGGGAGGTGAGACCCAGTACTTC; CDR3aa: CASRLAGGGETQYF
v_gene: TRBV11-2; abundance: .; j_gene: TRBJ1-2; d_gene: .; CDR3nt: TGTGCCAGCAGCTTAGATCGGGGTGGGAGGGCCCGCTACACCTTC; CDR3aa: CASSLDRGGRARYTF
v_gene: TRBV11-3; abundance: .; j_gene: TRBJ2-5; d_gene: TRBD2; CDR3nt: TGTGCCAGCAGCCCAGGACTAGCGCCGGGGGAGACCCAGTACTTC; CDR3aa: CASSPGLAPGETQYF
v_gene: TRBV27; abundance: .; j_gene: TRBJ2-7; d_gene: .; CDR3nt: TGTGCCAGCAGTTATACAGGGACCGACGAGCAGTACTTC; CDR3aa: CASSYTGTDEQYF
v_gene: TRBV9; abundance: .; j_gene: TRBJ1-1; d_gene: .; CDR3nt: TGTGCCAGCAGCTTGGGCCCCAGAGACACTGAAGCTTTCTTT; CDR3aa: CASSLGPRDTEAFF
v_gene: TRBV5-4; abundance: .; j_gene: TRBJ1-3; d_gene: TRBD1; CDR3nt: TGTGCCAGCAGCTTGGCAGGGGGCGAGCACACCATATATTTT; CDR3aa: CASSLAGGEHTIYF
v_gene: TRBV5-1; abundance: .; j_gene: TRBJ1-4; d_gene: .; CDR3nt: TGCGCCAGCAGCCAACATCCCGGGGATACAACTAATGAAAAACTGTTTTTT; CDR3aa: CASSQHPGDTTNEKLFF
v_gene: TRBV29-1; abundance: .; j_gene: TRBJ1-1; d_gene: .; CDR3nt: TGCAGCGTCGTTCCAGTCTCTGAAGCTTTCTTT; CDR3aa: CSVVPVSEAFF
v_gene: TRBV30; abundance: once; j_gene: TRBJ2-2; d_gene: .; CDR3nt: TGTGCCTGGAGTGTTATGGGGGCGAGGACCGGGGAGCTGTTTTTT; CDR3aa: CAWSVMGARTGELFF
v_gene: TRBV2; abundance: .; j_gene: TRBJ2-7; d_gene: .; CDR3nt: TGTGCCAGCAGTGAAAGGTCAGGGACCTACGAGCAGTACTTC; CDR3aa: CASSERSGTYEQYF
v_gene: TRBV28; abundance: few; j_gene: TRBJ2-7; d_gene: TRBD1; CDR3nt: TGTGCCAGCTGCACAGGGGGCGTCGTATACGAGCAGTACTTC; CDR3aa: CASCTGGVVYEQYF
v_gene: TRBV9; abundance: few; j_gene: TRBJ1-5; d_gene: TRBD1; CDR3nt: TGTGCCAGCAGCGTGACAGGGGATCAGCCCCAGCATTTT; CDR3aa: CASSVTGDQPQHF
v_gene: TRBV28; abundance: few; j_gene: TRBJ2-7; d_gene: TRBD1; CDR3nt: TGTGCCAGCAGTTTATTGGGACAGGGGACGCGGGAGCAGTACTTC; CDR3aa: CASSLLGQGTREQYF
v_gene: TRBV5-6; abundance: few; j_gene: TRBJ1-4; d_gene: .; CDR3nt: TGTGCCAGCAGCTATGCAGGGAATGAAAAACTGTTTTTT; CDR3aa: CASSYAGNEKLFF
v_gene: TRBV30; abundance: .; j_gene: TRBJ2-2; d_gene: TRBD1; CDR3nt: TGTGCCTGGAACCGGGACAGGGCTTTCGGGGAGCTGTTTTTT; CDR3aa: CAWNRDRAFGELFF
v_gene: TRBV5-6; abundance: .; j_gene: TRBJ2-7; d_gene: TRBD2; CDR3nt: TGTGCCAGCAGCCAGCGGGAGGCCCTAGGGGTGGACGAGCAGTACTTC; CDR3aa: CASSQREALGVDEQYF
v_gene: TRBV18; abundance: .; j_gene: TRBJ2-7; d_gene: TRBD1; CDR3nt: TGTGCCAGCTCAAGGGACAGGGACTCCAACGAGCAGTACTTC; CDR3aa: CASSRDRDSNEQYF
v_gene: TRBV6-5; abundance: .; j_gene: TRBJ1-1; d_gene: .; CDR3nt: TGTGCCAGCAGTTCTATTGACAGCCTGAACACTGAAGCTTTCTTT; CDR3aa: CASSSIDSLNTEAFF
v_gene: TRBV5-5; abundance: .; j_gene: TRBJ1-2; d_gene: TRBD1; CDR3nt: TGTGCCAGCAGCTTGTCTAATGACAGGGAAAACTATGGCTACACCTTC; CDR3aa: CASSLSNDRENYGYTF
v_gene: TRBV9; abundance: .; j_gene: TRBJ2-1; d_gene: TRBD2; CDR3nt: TGTGCCAGCAGCCCAAACTCCGGGACTAGTTACAATGAGCAGTTCTTC; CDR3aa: CASSPNSGTSYNEQFF
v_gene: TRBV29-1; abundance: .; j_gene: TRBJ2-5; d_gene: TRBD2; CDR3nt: TGCAGCGTTTGGTCTAGCGGGGGGACCCAAGAGACCCAGTACTTC; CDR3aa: CSVWSSGGTQETQYF
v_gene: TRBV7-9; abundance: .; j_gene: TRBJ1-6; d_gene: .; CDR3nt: TGTGCCAGCAGCCAATACAGGGTTCGCTCCTATAATTCACCCCTCCACTTT; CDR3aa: CASSQYRVRSYNSPLHF
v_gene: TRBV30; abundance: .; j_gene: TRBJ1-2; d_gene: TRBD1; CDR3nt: TGTGCCTGGAGTGTAGGGGGCGGCACCGGAGGCTACACCTTC; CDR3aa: CAWSVGGGTGGYTF
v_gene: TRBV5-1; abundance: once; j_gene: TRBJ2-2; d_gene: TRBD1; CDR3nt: TGCGCCAGCAGCTTCCCACGGGACAGGGTGGCCGGGGAGCTGTTTTTT; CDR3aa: CASSFPRDRVAGELFF
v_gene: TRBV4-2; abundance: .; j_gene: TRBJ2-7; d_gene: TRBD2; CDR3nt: TGTGCCAGCAGCCAAGAGGGGAGCGGGAAAGGCGAGCAGTACTTC; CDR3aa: CASSQEGSGKGEQYF
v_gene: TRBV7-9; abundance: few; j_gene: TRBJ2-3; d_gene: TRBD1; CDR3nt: TGTGCCAGCAGCGGCCCCCCAAGGACAGGGGGTCGCACAGATACGCAGTATTTT; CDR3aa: CASSGPPRTGGRTDTQYF
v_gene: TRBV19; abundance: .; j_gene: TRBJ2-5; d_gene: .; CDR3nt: TGTGCCAGTAGCCTTAGCGTAGAAGAGACCCAGTACTTC; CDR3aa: CASSLSVEETQYF
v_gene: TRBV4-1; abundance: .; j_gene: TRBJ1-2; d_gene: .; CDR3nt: TGCGCCAGCAGCCAATTAGGACAGAACTATGGCTACACCTTC; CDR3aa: CASSQLGQNYGYTF
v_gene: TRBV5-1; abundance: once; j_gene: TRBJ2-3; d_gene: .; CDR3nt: TGCGCCAGCAGCTTGAACGCCGAACAAGGCACAGATACGCAGTATTTT; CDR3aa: CASSLNAEQGTDTQYF
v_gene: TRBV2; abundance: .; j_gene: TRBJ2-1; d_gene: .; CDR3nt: TGTGCCAGCAGTGACCAGGGGTCCTACAATGAGCAGTTCTTC; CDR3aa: CASSDQGSYNEQFF
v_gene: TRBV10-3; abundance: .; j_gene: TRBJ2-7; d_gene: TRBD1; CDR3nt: TGTGCCATCAGCAGCGACAGGGGCGCGTCCGAGCAGTACTTC; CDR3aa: CAISSDRGASEQYF
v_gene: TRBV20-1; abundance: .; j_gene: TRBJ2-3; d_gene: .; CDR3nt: TGCAGTGCTAGAGGTTCAACCTACCAGTATTTT; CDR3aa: CSARGSTYQYF
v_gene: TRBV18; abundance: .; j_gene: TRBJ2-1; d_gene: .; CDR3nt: TGTGCCAGCTCACCACTGGCGGGTACACACAATGAGCAGTTCTTC; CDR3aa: CASSPLAGTHNEQFF
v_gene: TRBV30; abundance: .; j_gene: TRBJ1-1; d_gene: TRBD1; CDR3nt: TGTGCCTGGGGACAGGGAGGATTCGGCACTGAAGCTTTCTTT; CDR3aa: CAWGQGGFGTEAFF
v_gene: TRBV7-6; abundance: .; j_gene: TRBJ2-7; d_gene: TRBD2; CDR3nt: TGTGCCAGCAGCTTACTAGCGGGAGAGCGAACCGAGCAGTACTTC; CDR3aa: CASSLLAGERTEQYF
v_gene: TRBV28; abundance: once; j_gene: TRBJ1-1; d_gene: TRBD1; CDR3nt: TGTGCCAGCAGTTTAGACAGGGGGAACACTGAAGCTTTCTTT; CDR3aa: CASSLDRGNTEAFF
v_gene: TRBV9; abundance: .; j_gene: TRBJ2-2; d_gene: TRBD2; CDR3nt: TGTGCCAGCAGCATCAGGACTAGCGGGAGATCTCACGGGGAGCTGTTTTTT; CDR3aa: CASSIRTSGRSHGELFF
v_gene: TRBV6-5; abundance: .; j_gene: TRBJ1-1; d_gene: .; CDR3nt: TGTGCCAGCACCCTCAGGGAGGTGGGCACTGAAGCTTTCTTT; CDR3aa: CASTLREVGTEAFF
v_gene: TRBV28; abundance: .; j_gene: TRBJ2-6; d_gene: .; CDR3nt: TGTGCCAGCAGTTTCCAGGAAACTGGGGCCAACGTCCTGACTTTC; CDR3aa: CASSFQETGANVLTF
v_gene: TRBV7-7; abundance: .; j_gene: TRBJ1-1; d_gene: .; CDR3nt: TGTGCTAGCTCTCTACCGGCCCCAGGGGCCACTGAAGCTTTCTTT; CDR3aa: CASSLPAPGATEAFF
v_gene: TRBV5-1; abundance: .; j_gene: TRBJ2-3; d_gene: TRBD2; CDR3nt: TGCGCCAGCAGCCGGAAAGTGACTAGCGGGACCACTTCGGGAACAGATACGCAGTATTTT; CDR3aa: CASSRKVTSGTTSGTDTQYF
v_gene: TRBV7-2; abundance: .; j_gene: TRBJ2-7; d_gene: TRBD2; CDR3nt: TGTGCCAGCAGCCTAGGTGGCGGGGGGTGGTACGAGCAGTACTTC; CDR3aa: CASSLGGGGWYEQYF
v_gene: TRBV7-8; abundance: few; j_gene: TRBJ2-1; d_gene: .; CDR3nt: TGTGCCAGCAGCCCCAGAGCCGGGACACCTACAAACAATGAGCAGTTCTTC; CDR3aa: CASSPRAGTPTNNEQFF
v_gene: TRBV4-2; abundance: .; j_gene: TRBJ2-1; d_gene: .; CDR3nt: TGTGCCAGCAGCCAAGATTGGGGGAGGTCAAATGAGCAGTTCTTC; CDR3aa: CASSQDWGRSNEQFF
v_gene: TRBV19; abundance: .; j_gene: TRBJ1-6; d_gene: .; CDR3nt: TGTGCCAGTAGTCTTTCAGGGGCAAGGTCACCCCTCCACTTT; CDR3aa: CASSLSGARSPLHF
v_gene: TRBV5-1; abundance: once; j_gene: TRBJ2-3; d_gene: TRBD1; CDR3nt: TGCGCCAGCAGCATACAGGGGCTTCACACAGATACGCAGTATTTT; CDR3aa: CASSIQGLHTDTQYF